This TCR beta chain emerged from a study of radiotherapy plus CTLA-4 blockade in lung cancer. As for the study in general: Objective responses arose in approximately 17% of patients, and over 25% experienced disease control.

Profiling relied on immunoSEQ multiplex PCR, and the TCRdb table lists in-frame clones only, not all of them. The table has roughly 75,000 clones, approximately 84% seen once. J was trimmed by 4 bases and V by 5 bases; bases with no gene match: 9. The CDR3 totals 16 residues. Looked up from germline, CDR1 is MDHEN and CDR2 is SYDVKM. Regarding this clone: Antigen: not known.

Study conclusions and caveats: According to reports, early shifts in blood T cell clones, alongside interferon-beta, forecast response most accurately.

This sequence originates from a human donor with non-small cell lung cancer who had stable disease on radiotherapy plus ipilimumab. The J gene is TRBJ1-3, the V gene TRBV28; 9 bases are shared with TRBD1. Here the sequenced sample was peripheral blood, taken from a patient treated with radiotherapy plus ipilimumab. The CDR3 reads CASSGENRGRGNTIYF. For the CDR3, the DNA is TGTGCCAGCAGTGGGGAAAACAGGGGGCGAGGAAACACCATATATTTT.